The entry that follows covers one T cell receptor (beta chain) sequence. This entry is derived from a study of blood T cell repertoires in COVID-19. Study context: The United States, Italy and Spain supplied acute and convalescent COVID-19 samples. T cells, B-cell-depleted T cells, or PBMCs provided the cDNA or gDNA that served as material.

Germline values: CDR1 MDHEN, CDR2 SYDVKM. V shed 4 bases and J 3 bases; nucleotides not matched to a gene: 4. This CDR3 has 15 residues. As originally analysed: Reference gene primer amplification yielded estimated nucleated cell counts. TCRdb's table, derived via immunoSEQ multiplex PCR, lists solely in-frame clones and lacks some. V and J calls and clone size follow that table, whereas D and trimming were derived from the DNA. The sample contains hundreds of thousands of clones, 85% to 90% of which appear only once. Sequencing was performed on PBMCs or T cells enriched from blood (not recorded which). The chain combines TRBV28 with TRBJ1-4, with TRBD1 matching 8 bases. The origin of this receptor is a man between 18 and 29 years old who had recovered from COVID-19. The CDR3 is CASSSTGGANEKLFF. For the CDR3, the DNA is TGTGCCAGCAGTTCCACAGGGGGAGCTAATGAAAAACTGTTTTTT.